What follows are 3 T cell receptor beta chains derived from one specimen sequenced in a study of cytomegalovirus exposure and HLA in healthy donors. Clones were sequenced by immunoSEQ multiplex PCR, and TCRdb holds only the in-frame ones, with some missing. The data contain fewer than 350,000 clones, roughly 90% of them seen just once; the ten biggest clones take up roughly 0.93%. The sample comprised PBMCs. Source of these receptors: a woman between 18 and 29 years old in good health and CMV-seronegative.

V is TRBV5-1 and J is TRBJ2-3; TRBD2 is a possible D gene (6 bases). Germline CDR1 is SGHRS and CDR2 is YFSETQ. The V end lost 0 bases, the J end lost 0 bases, and 11 bases lay between the germline ends. CDR3 length: 16 amino acids. CDR3 sequence: CASSLGLAPSTDTQYF. CDR3 coding DNA: TGCGCCAGCAGCTTGGGTCTAGCGCCGAGCACAGATACGCAGTATTTT.

The J gene is TRBJ2-1, the V gene TRBV4-1; TRBD1 is a possible D gene (6 bases). Trimming pared 4 bases from V and 6 bases from J, leaving 10 bases between. This CDR3 has 13 amino acids. Germline CDR1 and CDR2: MGHRA and YSYEKL. The CDR3 spells CASSPLQGNEQFF. CDR3 bases: TGCGCCAGCAGCCCTCTACAGGGCAATGAGCAGTTCTTC.

This clone was recorded once. The chain's CDR3 is CASSFVREVGYEQYF. The CDR3 DNA reads as TGTGCCAGCAGTTTTGTGAGGGAGGTCGGTTACGAGCAGTACTTC. The chain links TRBV27 to TRBJ2-7, with D tentatively TRBD2 (6 bases). Germline-derived CDR1 and CDR2 are MNHEY and SMNVEV (reference sequence). The CDR3 has 15 residues. V was trimmed by 3 bases and J by 4 bases, leaving 16 bases between them.